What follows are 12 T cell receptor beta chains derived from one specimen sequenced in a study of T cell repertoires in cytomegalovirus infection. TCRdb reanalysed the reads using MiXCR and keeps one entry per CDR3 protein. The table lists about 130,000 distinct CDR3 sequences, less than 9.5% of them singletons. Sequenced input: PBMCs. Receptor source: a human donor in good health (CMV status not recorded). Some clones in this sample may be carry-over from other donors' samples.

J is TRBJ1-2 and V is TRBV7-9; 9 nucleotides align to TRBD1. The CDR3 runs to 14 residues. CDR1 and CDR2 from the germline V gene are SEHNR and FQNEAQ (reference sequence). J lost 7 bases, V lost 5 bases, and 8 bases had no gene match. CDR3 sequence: CASSPGQGIRGYTF. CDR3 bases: TGTGCCAGCAGCCCGGGACAGGGAATACGTGGCTACACCTTC.

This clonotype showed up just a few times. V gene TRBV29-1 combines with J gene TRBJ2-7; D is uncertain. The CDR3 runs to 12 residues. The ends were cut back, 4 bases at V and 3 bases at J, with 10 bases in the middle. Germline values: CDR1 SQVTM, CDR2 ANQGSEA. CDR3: CSVAPNSYEQYF. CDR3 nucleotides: TGCAGCGTTGCCCCTAACAGCTACGAGCAGTACTTC.

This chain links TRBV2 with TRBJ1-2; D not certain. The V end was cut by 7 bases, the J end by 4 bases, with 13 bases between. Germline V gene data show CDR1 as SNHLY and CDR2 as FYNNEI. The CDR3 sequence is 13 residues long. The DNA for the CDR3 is TGTGCCAGCAACAGAGGGAACATCTATGGCTACACCTTC. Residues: CASNRGNIYGYTF.

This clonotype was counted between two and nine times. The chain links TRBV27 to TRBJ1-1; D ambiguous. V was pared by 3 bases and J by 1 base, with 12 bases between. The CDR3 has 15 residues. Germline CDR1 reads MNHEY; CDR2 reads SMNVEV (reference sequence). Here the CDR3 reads CASSLFYGSNTEAFF. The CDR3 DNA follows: TGTGCCAGCAGTTTGTTCTACGGGTCGAACACTGAAGCTTTCTTT.

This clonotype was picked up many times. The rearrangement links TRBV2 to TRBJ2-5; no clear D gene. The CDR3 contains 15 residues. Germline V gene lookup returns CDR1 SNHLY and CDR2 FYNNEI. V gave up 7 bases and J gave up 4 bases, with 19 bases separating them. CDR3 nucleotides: TGTGCCAGCACCAGAGAAGGAAGCGCCGGAGAGACCCAGTACTTC. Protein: CASTREGSAGETQYF.

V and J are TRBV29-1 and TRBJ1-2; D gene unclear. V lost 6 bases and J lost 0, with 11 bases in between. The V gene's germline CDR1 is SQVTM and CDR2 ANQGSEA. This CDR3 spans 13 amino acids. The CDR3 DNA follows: TGCAGCGTGACTCGTCCAGCTAACTATGGCTACACCTTC. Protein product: CSVTRPANYGYTF.

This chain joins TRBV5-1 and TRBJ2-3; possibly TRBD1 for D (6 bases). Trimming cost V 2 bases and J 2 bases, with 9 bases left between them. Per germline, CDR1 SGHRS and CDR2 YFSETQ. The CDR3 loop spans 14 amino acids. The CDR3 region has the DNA TGCGCCAGCAGCTTAGGACAGTTCACAGATACGCAGTATTTT. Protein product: CASSLGQFTDTQYF.

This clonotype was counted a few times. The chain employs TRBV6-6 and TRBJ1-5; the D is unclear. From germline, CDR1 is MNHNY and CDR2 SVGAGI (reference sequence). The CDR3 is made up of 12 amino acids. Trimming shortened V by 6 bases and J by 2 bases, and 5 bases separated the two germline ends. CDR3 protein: CASRDGNQPQHF. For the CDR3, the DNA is TGTGCCAGCAGGGACGGCAATCAGCCCCAGCATTTT.

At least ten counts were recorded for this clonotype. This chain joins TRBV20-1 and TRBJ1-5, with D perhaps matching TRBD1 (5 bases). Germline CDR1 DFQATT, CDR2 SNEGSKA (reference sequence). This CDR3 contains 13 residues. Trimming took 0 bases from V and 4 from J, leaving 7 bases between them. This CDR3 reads CSAREDNNQPQHF. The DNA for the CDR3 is TGCAGTGCTAGAGAGGACAATAATCAGCCCCAGCATTTT.

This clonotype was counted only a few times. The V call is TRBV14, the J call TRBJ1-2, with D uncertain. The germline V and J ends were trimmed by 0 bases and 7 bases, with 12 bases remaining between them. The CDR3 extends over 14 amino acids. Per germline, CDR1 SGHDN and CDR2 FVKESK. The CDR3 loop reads CASSQDNIYFGYTF. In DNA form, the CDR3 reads TGTGCCAGCAGCCAAGACAATATATATTTTGGCTACACCTTC.

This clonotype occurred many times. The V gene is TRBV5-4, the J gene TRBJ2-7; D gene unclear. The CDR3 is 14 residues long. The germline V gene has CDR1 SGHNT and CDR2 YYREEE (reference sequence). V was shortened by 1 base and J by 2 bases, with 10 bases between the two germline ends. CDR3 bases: TGTGCCAGCAGCTTGCGGACGAAGACCTACGAGCAGTACTTC. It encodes CASSLRTKTYEQYF.

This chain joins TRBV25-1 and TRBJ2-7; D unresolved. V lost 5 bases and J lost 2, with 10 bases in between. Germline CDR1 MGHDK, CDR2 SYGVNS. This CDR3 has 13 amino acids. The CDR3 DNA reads TGTGCCAGCAGTTGGGCAGGACCCTACGAGCAGTACTTC. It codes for CASSWAGPYEQYF.